These T cell receptor beta chains were read from a single sample in a study of T cell responses to AZD1222 COVID-19 vaccine. The table came from immunoSEQ multiplex PCR; TCRdb's copy has only in-frame clones and leaves some out. In the table there are 90,000 to 150,000 clones, approximately 91% of which are singletons. Source: peripheral blood, taken on day 0 of AZD1222 vaccination. The origin of the receptors is an adult in good health. The CDR3 runs from the conserved cysteine through the conserved F or W. Each record gives: D gene, V gene, clone size, J gene, CDR3 protein, CDR3 DNA. D genes are given only for firm matches. The listing skips clone size in some rows; elsewhere it reads once, few, many or a size class.

TRBD2	TRBV19	-	TRBJ2-7	CASSIDSSGNYEQYF	TGTGCCAGTAGTATAGATTCTAGCGGGAACTACGAGCAGTACTTC
-	TRBV6-6	-	TRBJ2-1	CASSSRNNEQFF	TGTGCCAGCAGCTCCCGGAACAATGAGCAGTTCTTC
TRBD2	TRBV15	-	TRBJ2-1	CATVQSGSPYNEQFF	TGTGCCACCGTTCAAAGCGGGAGTCCCTACAATGAGCAGTTCTTC
TRBD1	TRBV28	-	TRBJ1-5	CASSITGTGTQPQHF	TGTGCCAGCAGTATTACCGGGACAGGGACTCAGCCCCAGCATTTT
TRBD1	TRBV7-2	-	TRBJ1-1	CASSLAGPTGYVNTEAFF	TGTGCCAGCAGCTTAGCGGGTCCGACAGGGTACGTAAACACTGAAGCTTTCTTT
TRBD2	TRBV4-1	-	TRBJ2-7	CASSRLAGGPDEQYF	TGCGCCAGCAGCCGGCTAGCGGGAGGGCCGGACGAGCAGTACTTC
-	TRBV6-5	-	TRBJ1-4	CASRPDWAHEKLFF	TGTGCCAGCAGACCGGACTGGGCTCATGAAAAACTGTTTTTT
-	TRBV20-1	-	TRBJ2-5	CGLEETQYF	TGCGGCCTAGAGGAGACCCAGTACTTC
TRBD1	TRBV28	once	TRBJ1-1	CASSKDRPNTEAFF	TGTGCCAGCAGTAAGGACAGGCCAAACACTGAAGCTTTCTTT
-	TRBV9	-	TRBJ1-2	CASSVAQGPNYGYTF	TGTGCCAGCAGCGTAGCTCAGGGCCCTAACTATGGCTACACCTTC
-	TRBV5-6	-	TRBJ1-5	CASSLGTVYQPQHF	TGTGCCAGCAGCCTGGGTACGGTTTATCAGCCCCAGCATTTT